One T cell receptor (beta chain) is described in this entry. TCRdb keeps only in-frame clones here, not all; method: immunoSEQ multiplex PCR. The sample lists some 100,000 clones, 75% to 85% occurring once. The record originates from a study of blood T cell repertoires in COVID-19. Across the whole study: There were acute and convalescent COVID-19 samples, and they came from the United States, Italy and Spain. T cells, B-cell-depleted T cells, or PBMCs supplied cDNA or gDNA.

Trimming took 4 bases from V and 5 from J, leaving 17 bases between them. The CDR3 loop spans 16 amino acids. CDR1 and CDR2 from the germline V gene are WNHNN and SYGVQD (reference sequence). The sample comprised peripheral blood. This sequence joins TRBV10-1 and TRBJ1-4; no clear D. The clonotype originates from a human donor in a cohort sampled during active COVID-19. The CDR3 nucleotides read TGCGCCAGCAGTGGTACCCGAGCGGAACTAAATGAAAAACTGTTTTTT. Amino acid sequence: CASSGTRAELNEKLFF.